This TCR beta chain was sequenced in a study of siplizumab effects on memory and regulatory T cells. This CDR3 region has 16 residues. Germline trimming cut 5 bases from V and 4 bases from J; bases unmatched to any gene: 14. The germline V gene has CDR1 SGHNT and CDR2 YYREEE (reference sequence). As for this clone: Antigen: not known.

Overall study results and limits: Unstimulated subsets captured only a minor fraction of alloreactive clones. There was no confirmation of the suppressive function of proliferating Tregs from siplizumab cultures. Only a minority of proliferating CD4+ or CD8+ clones had an assignable naive or memory phenotype, with roughly 75-95% lacking one.

Approximately 100,000 TCR templates per sample were sequenced. Assay: immunoSEQ multiplex PCR; the TCRdb copy retains only in-frame clones and omits some. Among about 69,000 clones listed, 88% were seen once. The sequence came from a human donor in good health. What was sequenced was Tregs sorted from blood. V and J are TRBV5-4 and TRBJ1-2; 7 nucleotides align to TRBD1. CDR3 loop: CASRVTGRGRGYGYTF. In DNA form, the CDR3 reads TGTGCCAGCAGAGTGACAGGAAGGGGGCGAGGCTATGGCTACACCTTC.